Here is one T cell receptor beta chain with its context. Its cognate antigen is unknown. Measured with immunoSEQ multiplex PCR; TCRdb has only the in-frame clones, and not every one. The sample lists around 25,000 clones, 75% to 90% occurring once. The sample originates from a study of graft-versus-host responses after intestinal transplantation. Study details: Every recipient had anti-thymocyte globulin induction and roughly 3 years of tacrolimus plus steroids.

The trim removed 5 bases at V and 0 bases at J, leaving 6 bases unmatched. The CDR3 covers 16 residues. Germline V gene data show CDR1 as MDHEN and CDR2 as SYDVKM. Study-wide findings and caveats: The marrow of recipients harbored GvH clones, and ileum or blood showed some of them first. An association linked early post-transplant HvG declines with peak circulating GvH clone levels. The presence of high graft-versus-host to host-versus-graft clonal ratios in allografts characterized patients with graft-donor T cell macrochimerism.

The clonotype was recovered from a human patient who received an intestinal transplant, so some T cells may come from the graft donor. Source: PBMCs, taken around 440 days after intestinal transplant. The chain has TRBV28 and TRBJ2-2; the match to TRBD2 covers 7 bases. CDR3 loop: CASSGRDPPNTGELFF. The CDR3 region has the DNA TGTGCCAGCAGTGGGAGGGACCCCCCGAACACCGGGGAGCTGTTTTTT.